This T cell receptor (beta chain) was obtained from a study of blood T cell repertoires in COVID-19. Study-level information: Sites in the United States, Italy and Spain provided acute and convalescent COVID-19 samples.

Repertoires were generated with immunoSEQ multiplex PCR, while TCRdb's copy carries only in-frame clones and drops some. The sample includes more than 150,000 clones, approximately 90% of them seen just once. This CDR3 spans 14 amino acids. Germline values: CDR1 MGHDK, CDR2 SYGVNS. V lost 5 bases to trimming and J lost 10 bases; unmatched junction nucleotides: 8. This clone came up once. The sample comprised peripheral blood. The V gene is TRBV25-1, the J gene TRBJ1-4; 9 bases line up with TRBD1. This clonotype was sampled from a man aged 18 to 29 with acute or convalescent COVID-19. The CDR3 loop is CASSPGQGLVKLFF. The CDR3, as DNA: TGTGCCAGCAGTCCTGGACAGGGGCTCGTAAAACTGTTTTTT.